The source of this TCR beta chain is a study of shared clonotypes between healthy human individuals (dated by TCRdb to about 2020). Describing the broader study: A couple of women and three men aged 18 to 49 years were included in the cohort. For each donor, three plates each were used for CD4 naive and CD4 memory, two plates were used for CD8 naive, and one plate was used for CD8 memory. Per donor, leukapheresis produced somewhere between about 0.8 and 9 billion PBMCs. To increase sequencing depth and limit assay-specific biases, different laboratories used diverse techniques to prepare libraries and sequence TCR repertoires. The study deeply sequenced blood TCR repertoires of about 5 healthy adults to estimate repertoire size and the extent of clonotype sharing between individuals. Study-wide findings and limitations: Sampling was limited to blood, and TCR repertoires in tissue likely differ from TCR repertoires in blood. Larger estimated clonotype richness was generally found for naive subsets than for memory subsets. Pairwise subsampling led to the expectation that sequencing depth would affect the degree of clonotype sharing among donors. Incomplete sequencing was indicated by rarefaction of sorted-subset datasets, despite the large sequencing depth. Compared with non-shared clonotypes, the clonotypes found in all four sorted-subset donors had higher generation probabilities. When a handful of donors were compared, the shared fraction of clonotypes was roughly 5% for naive CD4, over 3% for naive CD8, 2.3% for memory CD4, and under 0.5% for memory CD8. The genetic and exposure-history diversity represented was limited by the small number of donors.

In regard to this clone: Its specific antigen is unknown. It has no much larger one-base neighbor in the sample; base qualities were not kept.

V loses 1 base at its end and J loses 5 bases; junction bases beyond the gene matches: 5. In the germline V gene, CDR1 corresponds to KGHSH and CDR2 to LQKENI. There are 15 amino acids in the CDR3, from cysteine to phenylalanine inclusive. Only the CDR3 portion is preserved as DNA: 45 bases, with reading frame beginning at the first base. Donors were healthy HIV-negative adults with no recently reported acute infections or vaccinations. All donors were Caucasian adults living in Nashville, Tennessee, USA. CD4+ T cells were enriched by magnetic negative selection; naive cells were then positively selected on CD45RA, and the negative fraction formed the memory subset. After blood collection by leukapheresis, PBMCs were isolated using Ficoll-Histopaque density gradient centrifugation and then cryopreserved in the vapor phase of liquid nitrogen. Purity and quantity of every magnetically sorted T cell population were checked by analytical flow cytometry. Genomic DNA was isolated from every sorted fraction and measured by UV absorbance on a Nanodrop 2000c.

Using the deep immunoSEQ assay, multiplex PCR amplified TCR CDR3 regions from genomic DNA. Extracted genomic DNA from each cell subset was distributed evenly across all wells of several immunoSEQ 96-well plates, and each plate was treated as a replicate. Each replicate PCR for sorted subsets received about 0.2 ug genomic DNA, equal to 30,000 or so T cell genomes. Purified libraries were quantified with a Qubit 3.0 fluorometer, sized on a Bioanalyzer 2100, and re-quantified with the KAPA Library Quantification kit. Each immunoSEQ 96-well plate was sequenced on its own single-read 150-cycle Illumina NextSeq 550 flow cell. The original methods were these. Because only junctional sequences without quality scores were contained in the immunoSEQ output, filtering matching that applied to full-length reads could not be performed. Sequences were annotated with PyIR, a Python wrapper for IgBLAST v1.9, and V/J genes and CDR3 were assigned using IMGT germline references. Any read was removed if the V/J assignment was weak (E-value above 1e-6), the CDR3 was missing, or the read contained stop codons, out-of-frame junctions, or ambiguous translated residues. A V3J clonotype was defined by an identical inferred V gene, J gene, and CDR3 amino acid sequence. The percentage overlap between two repertoires was calculated by dividing the number of shared unique clonotypes by the size of the smaller repertoire. Richness of each repertoire was evaluated using RTK rarefaction, the Chao1 estimator, and Recon v2.1 estimates of unobserved clonotypes. Generation probabilities were computed with OLGA for all TCRbeta clonotypes obtained by the gDNA method from several donors. Here the immuneACCESS table is served through TCRdb, limited to in-frame sequences with V and J called. Missing clones are a known gap in these copies; in checked studies unresolved V genes cover under half, and the rest lacks a known reason. The DNA was the basis for D and trimming; V, J and clone size are from that table. The sample yields roughly 1,600,000 clones; 98% were counted once. The ten most abundant clones make up 0.36% of the sample.

The TCR originated in a young man in good health. The V and J genes are TRBV18 and TRBJ2-1, with 7 bases aligning to TRBD2. The sample consisted of naive CD4+ T cells sorted from blood. The cell subset or site label on this specimen signifies: CD45RA+ positively selected. The CDR3 is CASSPRGTKDNEQFF. The DNA sequence follows: TGTGCCAGCTCACCACGGGGGACTAAAGACAATGAGCAGTTCTTC.